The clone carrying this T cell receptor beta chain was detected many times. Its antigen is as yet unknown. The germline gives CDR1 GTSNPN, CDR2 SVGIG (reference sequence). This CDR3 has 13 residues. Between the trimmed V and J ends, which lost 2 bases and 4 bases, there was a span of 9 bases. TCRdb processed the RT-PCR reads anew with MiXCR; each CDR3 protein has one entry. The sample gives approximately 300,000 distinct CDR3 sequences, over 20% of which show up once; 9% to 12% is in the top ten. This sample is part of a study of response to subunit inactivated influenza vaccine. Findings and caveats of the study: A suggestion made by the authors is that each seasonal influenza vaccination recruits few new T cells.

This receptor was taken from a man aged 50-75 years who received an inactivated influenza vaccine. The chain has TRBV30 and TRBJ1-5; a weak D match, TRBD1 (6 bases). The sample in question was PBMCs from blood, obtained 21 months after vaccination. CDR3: CAWSIQGNQPQHF. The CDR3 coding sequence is TGTGCCTGGAGTATCCAGGGGAATCAGCCCCAGCATTTT.